This T cell receptor (beta chain) stems from a study of T-cell reconstitution after alpha-beta-depleted transplantation in children. Findings of the study overall: Several hundred expanded graft clones reportedly supplied alpha-beta T cells about two months after transplant.

This clonotype was observed many times. Its target is unknown. Unique molecular identifiers were built into the TCRbeta library. TCRdb re-called the PCR reads through MiXCR, storing one row per CDR3 protein. Here the sample spans 90,000 to 120,000 distinct CDR3 sequences, about 6.4% being singletons. The source of this sequence is a male patient between 2 and 10 years old who had a stem cell transplant for acute lymphoblastic leukemia, so the T cells may come from the graft donor. The source material was PBMCs, mostly from graft donor cells, sampled 360 days after TCRalphabeta/CD19-depleted stem cell transplant.

For the CDR3, the DNA is TGTGCCAGCAGTTTGGGCCCTGCGGCAGATACGCAGTATTTT. Translation gives CASSLGPAADTQYF. The chain joins TRBV27 to TRBJ2-3, with unresolved D. V was trimmed by 3 bases and J by 4 bases, leaving 11 bases between them. The CDR3 contains 14 residues. Germline-derived CDR1 and CDR2 are MNHEY and SMNVEV (reference sequence).